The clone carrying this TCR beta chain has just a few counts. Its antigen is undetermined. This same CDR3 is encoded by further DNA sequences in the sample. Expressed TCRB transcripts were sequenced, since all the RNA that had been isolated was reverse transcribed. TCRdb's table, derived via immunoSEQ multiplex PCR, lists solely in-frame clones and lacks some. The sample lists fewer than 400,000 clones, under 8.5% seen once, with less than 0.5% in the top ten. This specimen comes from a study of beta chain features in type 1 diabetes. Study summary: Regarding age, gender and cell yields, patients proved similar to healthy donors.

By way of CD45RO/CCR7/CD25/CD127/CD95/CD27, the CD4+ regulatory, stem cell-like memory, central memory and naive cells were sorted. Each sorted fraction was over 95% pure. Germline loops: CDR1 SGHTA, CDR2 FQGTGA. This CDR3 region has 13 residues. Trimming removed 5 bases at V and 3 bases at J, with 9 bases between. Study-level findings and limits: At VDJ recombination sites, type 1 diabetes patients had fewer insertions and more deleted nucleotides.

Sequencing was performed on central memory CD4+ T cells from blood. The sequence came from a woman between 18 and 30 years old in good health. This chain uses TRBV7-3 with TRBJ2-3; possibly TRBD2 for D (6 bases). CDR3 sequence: CASSATSTDTQYF. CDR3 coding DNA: TGTGCCAGCAGCGCGACTAGTACAGATACGCAGTATTTT.